This T cell receptor (beta chain) was recorded in a study of cytomegalovirus exposure and HLA in healthy donors. Whole-study context: Ancestry clustering placed 70% to 85% of a few hundred genotyped donors in the Caucasian-associated cluster.

PCR was performed using 60 Vbeta and 13 Jbeta primers. TCRdb's table, derived via immunoSEQ multiplex PCR, lists solely in-frame clones and lacks some. Of 160,000 or so clones listed, roughly 85% are singletons. General study points: Trimming of TCR beta V- and J-genes showed a link, identified in a later analysis, to a missense DCLRE1C variant. Under in vitro conditions, a few CMV-associated chains were confirmed as specific for CMV antigens.

The V gene end was trimmed by 6 bases and the J gene end by 4 bases; junction bases not matched to a gene: 5. The CDR3 runs to 14 residues. Looked up from germline, CDR1 is MNHNS and CDR2 is SASEGT. In regard to this clone: Its specificity is unknown.

V is TRBV6-1 and J is TRBJ2-2; TRBD2 aligns across 7 bases. Sequences were obtained from PBMCs. This sequence was found in a man aged 35 to 55 in good health and CMV-seronegative. As DNA, the CDR3 is TGTGCCAGCAGGGGGGGGACTATCACCGGGGAGCTGTTTTTT. This translates into CASRGGTITGELFF.